This TCR beta chain was recorded in a study of T-cell reconstitution after alpha-beta-depleted transplantation in children. Overall study findings and caveats: The origin of alpha-beta T cells about two months after transplant was reportedly several hundred expanded graft clones. After one year, T-cell counts and TCRbeta diversity mostly came from new T cells. In some patients, recipient T cells and intrathymic progenitors surviving conditioning explained high day-60 diversity.

Researchers prepared the TCRbeta library using unique molecular identifiers, the study reports. MiXCR was run by TCRdb on the PCR reads, yielding one entry per CDR3 protein. Of more than 400,000 distinct CDR3 sequences in the sample, about an eighth were seen once. This clonotype was picked up one time. Antigen: not known. CDR3 length: 14 amino acids. V trimming: 3 bases; J trimming: 4 bases; junction bases outside the gene matches: 7. Germline V gene data show CDR1 as DFQATT and CDR2 as SNEGSKA (reference sequence). Sequences were derived from PBMCs, mostly from graft donor cells, sampled 180 days after TCRalphabeta/CD19-depleted stem cell transplant. The chain joins TRBV20-1 to TRBJ2-5; 8 bases align to TRBD2. The receptor's source is a female patient younger than 10 who had a stem cell transplant for aplastic anemia, so the T cells may come from the graft donor. The chain's CDR3 is CSASVTSAGETQYF. The CDR3 nucleotides read TGCAGTGCTAGCGTGACTAGCGCGGGAGAGACCCAGTACTTC.